This entry is about one T cell receptor (beta chain). This clonotype was seen a handful of times. What antigen it recognizes has not been identified. Base qualities are not provided; no much larger clone lies one nucleotide away. This record comes from a study of T-cell memory formation after mild COVID-19 (dated by TCRdb to the early 2020s). Notes on the research overall: TCR sequence clusters from the two donors were largely donor specific. In a couple of donors, T-cell clones that expanded and contracted after mild COVID-19 were tracked by sequencing TCRalpha and TCRbeta repertoires over time. Two young, previously healthy adult volunteers made up the cohort, one male and one female. Results and caveats for the whole study, not just this receptor: Some responding clones were found in pre-infection memory, which suggests that pre-existing cross-reactive memory T cells took part in the SARS-CoV-2 response. Contracting CD4+ clones were located mainly in the CM and EM memory subsets, whereas CD8+ clones were found to be enriched in EMRA. From day 15 to 85, contracting clones showed balanced CD4/CD8 phenotypes, whereas a second wave of clones that expanded from day 15 to 37 leaned towards CD4+. The second-wave clones that peaked on day 37 were not confirmed to be SARS-CoV-2 specific. The study included only a couple of mild cases, and larger cohorts that include severe cases with pre-infection samples were judged to be necessary.

V lost 3 bases and J lost 3 bases, and the count of bases not matched to a germline gene is 8. The germline V gene specifies LGHNA as CDR1 and YNFKEQ as CDR2. Including the terminal cysteine and phenylalanine, the CDR3 comprises 16 residues. The entry retains the CDR3 DNA only, 48 bases that are in frame from base 1. Instrument on record: Illumina NovaSeq 6000. TCRalpha and TCRbeta cDNA libraries were constructed by 5'RACE with constant-segment primers, with sample barcodes and unique molecular identifiers being introduced. Trizol reagent was used to extract RNA from every sample. Library amplification was performed in two PCR steps, and a second sample barcode and Illumina TruSeq adapters were introduced in the second step. Libraries were sequenced on an Illumina NovaSeq with 2 x 150 bp paired-end reads. The original pipeline was this. Demultiplexing of reads and collapsing into UMI-guided consensus sequences were performed with migec v1.2.7. With mixcr v2.1.11, UMI consensuses were aligned to TRA and TRB V and J templates and assembled into clonotypes. Expanded or contracted clonotypes were those called significant by both edgeR and NoisET, with noise models trained on biological replicates. For edgeR calls, the cutoffs were a false discovery rate-adjusted p below 0.01 and a log2 fold-change threshold of 1. PCA with hierarchical clustering of max-normalized trajectories of the 1000 most abundant clonotypes was used as exploratory dynamics analysis. Separately sequenced CD4+ and CD8+ repertoires were used to assign a CD4 or CD8 phenotype to each responding clone. The public reads were run again by TCRdb, first through fastp at Q25 and then through MiXCR, and only productive beta chains were kept. CDR3 protein sequences are deduplicated, and each keeps its most common genes and DNA. These V and J calls originate from TCRdb's pipeline instead of the authors' own analysis. The sample table contains about 130,000 distinct CDR3 sequences; only one count was recorded for over 15% of them. The ten largest clones represent around 4.8% of the sample.

Ficoll-Paque density gradient centrifugation was the method used to isolate PBMCs. The rearrangement joined TRBV4-2 to TRBJ1-5; TRBD1 fits 7 bases in the junction. This clonotype originated in a man in his late teens or twenties who had mild COVID-19 (a few samples of this study predate the infection). The sample titles of this study are shuffled in the database, so cell type and time point are left out; the donor was told from shared clones. Sequenced: PBMCs or a T cell subset sorted from them (not recorded which). Here the CDR3 is given as CASSHREGATNQPQHF. The DNA is TGTGCCAGCAGCCATCGAGAGGGGGCCACCAATCAGCCCCAGCATTTT.